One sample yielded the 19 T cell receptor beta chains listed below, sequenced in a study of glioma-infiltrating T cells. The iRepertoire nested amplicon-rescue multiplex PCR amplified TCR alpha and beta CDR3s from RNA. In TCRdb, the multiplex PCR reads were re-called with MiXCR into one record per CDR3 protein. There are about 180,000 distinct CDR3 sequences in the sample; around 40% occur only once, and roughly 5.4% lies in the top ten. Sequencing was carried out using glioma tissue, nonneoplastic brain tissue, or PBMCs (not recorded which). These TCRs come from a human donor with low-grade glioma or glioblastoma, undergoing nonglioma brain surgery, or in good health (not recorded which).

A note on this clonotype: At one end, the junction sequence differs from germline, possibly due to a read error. CDR3 DNA sequence: TGTGCCAGCAGCAAAGATCCCCAGCCGGCCTATAGCAATCAGCCCCAGCATTTT. This sequence encodes CASSKDPQPAYSNQPQHF. V is TRBV4-2 and J is TRBJ1-5, with D hard to call. The V gene's germline CDR1 is LGHNA and CDR2 YNFKEQ. This CDR3 is 18 amino acids long.

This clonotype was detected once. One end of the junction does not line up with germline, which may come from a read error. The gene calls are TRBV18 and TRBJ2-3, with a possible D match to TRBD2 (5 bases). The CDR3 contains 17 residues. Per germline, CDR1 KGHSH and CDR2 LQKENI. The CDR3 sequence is CASSPQRIGSSTNTQYF. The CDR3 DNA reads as TGTGCCAGCTCACCACAACGGATAGGGTCTAGCACAAATACGCAGTATTTT.

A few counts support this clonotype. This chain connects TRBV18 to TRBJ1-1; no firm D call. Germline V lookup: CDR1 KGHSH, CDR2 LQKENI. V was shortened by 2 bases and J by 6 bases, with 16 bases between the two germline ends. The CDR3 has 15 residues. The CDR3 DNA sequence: TGTGCCAGCTCACCAAAGATGTTCGGTAGGCCTGAAGCTTTCTTT. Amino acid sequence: CASSPKMFGRPEAFF.

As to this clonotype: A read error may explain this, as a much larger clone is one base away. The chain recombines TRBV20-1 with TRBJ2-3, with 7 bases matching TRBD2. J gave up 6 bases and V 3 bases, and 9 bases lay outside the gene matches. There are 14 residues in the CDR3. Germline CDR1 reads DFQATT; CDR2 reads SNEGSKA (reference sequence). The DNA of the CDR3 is TGCAGTGCTAGGCGAGAGGGAGGGGTCGATACGCAGTATTTT. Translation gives CSARREGGVDTQYF.

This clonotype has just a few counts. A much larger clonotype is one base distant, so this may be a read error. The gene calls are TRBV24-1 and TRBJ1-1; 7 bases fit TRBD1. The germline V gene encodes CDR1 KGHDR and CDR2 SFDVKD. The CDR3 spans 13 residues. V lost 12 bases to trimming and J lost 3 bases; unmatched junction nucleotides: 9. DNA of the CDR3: TGTGCCTCACAGGGGCCCAGAGACACTGAAGCTTTCTTT. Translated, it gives CASQGPRDTEAFF.

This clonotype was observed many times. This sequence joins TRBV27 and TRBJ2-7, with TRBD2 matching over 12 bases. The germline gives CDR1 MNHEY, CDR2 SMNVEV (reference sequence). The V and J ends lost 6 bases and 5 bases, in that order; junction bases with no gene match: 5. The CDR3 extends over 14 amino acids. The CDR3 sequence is CASSRLAGVDEQYF. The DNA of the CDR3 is TGTGCCAGCAGCCGACTAGCGGGAGTGGACGAGCAGTACTTC.

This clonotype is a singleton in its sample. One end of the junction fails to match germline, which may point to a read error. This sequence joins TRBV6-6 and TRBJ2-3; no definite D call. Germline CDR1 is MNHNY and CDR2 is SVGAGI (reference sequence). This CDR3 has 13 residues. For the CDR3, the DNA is TGTGCCACCGCGACGGCAATAACAGATAAGCAGTATTTT. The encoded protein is CATATAITDKQYF.

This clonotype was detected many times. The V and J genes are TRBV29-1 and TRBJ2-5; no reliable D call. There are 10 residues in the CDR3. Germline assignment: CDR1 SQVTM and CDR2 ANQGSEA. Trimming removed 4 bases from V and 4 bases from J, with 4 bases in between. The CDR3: CSVGLETQYF. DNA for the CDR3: TGCAGCGTTGGTTTAGAGACCCAGTACTTC. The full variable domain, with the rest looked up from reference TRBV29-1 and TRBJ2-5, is SAVISQKPSRDICQRGTSLTIQCQVDSQVTMMFWYRQQPGQSLTLIATANQGSEATYESGFVIDKFPISRPNLTFSTLTVSNMSPEDSSIYLCSVGLETQYFGPGTRLLVL.

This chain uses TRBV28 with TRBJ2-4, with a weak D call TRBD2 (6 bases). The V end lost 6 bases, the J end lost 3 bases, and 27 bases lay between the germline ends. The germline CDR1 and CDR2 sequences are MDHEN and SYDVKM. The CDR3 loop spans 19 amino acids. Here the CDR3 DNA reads TGTGCCAGCAGGTCGGCCCTCATCCGGGACTCTCCTAGCAAAAACATTCAGTACTTC. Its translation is CASRSALIRDSPSKNIQYF. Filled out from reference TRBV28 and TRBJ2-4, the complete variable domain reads DVKVTQSSRYLVKRTGEKVFLECVQDMDHENMFWYRQDPGLGLRLIYFSYDVKMKEKGDIPEGYSVSREKKERFSLILESASTNQTSMYLCASRSALIRDSPSKNIQYFGAGTRLSVL.

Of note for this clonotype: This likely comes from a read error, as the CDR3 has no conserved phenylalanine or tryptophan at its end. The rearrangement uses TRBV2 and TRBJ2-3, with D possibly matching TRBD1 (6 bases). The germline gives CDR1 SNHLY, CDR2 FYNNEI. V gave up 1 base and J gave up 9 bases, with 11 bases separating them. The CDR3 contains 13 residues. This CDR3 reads CASSEVSGGTQYL. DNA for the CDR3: TGTGCCAGCAGTGAAGTCAGTGGGGGCACGCAGTATCTT.

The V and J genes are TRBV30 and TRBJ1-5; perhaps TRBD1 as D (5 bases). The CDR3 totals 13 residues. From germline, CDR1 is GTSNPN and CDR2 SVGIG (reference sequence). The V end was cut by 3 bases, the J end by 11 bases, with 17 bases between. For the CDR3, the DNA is TGTGCCTGGAGCCTCAGGGATGGGCAAACCCAGCATTTT. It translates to CAWSLRDGQTQHF.

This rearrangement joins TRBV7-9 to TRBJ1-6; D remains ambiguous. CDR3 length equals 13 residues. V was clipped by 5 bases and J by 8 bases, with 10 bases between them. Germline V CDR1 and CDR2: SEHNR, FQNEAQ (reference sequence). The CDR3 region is CASSQKGDSPLHF. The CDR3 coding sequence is TGTGCCAGCAGCCAGAAGGGAGATTCACCCCTCCACTTT. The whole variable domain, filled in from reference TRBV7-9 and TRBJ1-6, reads DTGVSQNPRHKITKRGQNVTFRCDPISEHNRLYWYRQTLGQGPEFLTYFQNEAQLEKSRLLSDRFSAERPKGSFSTLEIQRTEQGDSAMYLCASSQKGDSPLHFGNGTRLTVT.

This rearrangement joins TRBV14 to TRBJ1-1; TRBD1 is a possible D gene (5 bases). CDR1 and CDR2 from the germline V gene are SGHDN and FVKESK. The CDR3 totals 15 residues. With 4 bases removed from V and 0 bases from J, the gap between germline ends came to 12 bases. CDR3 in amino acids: CASSRLTAMNTEAFF. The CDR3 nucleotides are TGTGCCAGCAGCCGCCTGACAGCTATGAACACTGAAGCTTTCTTT. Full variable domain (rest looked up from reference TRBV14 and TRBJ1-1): EAGVTQFPSHSVIEKGQTVTLRCDPISGHDNLYWYRRVMGKEIKFLLHFVKESKQDESGMPNNRFLAERTGGTYSTLKVQPAELEDSGVYFCASSRLTAMNTEAFFGQGTRLTVV.

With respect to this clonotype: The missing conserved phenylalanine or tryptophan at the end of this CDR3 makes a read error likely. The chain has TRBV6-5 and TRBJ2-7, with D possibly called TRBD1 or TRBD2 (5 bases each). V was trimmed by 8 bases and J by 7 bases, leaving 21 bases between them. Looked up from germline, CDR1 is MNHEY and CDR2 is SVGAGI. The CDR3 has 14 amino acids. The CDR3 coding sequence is TGTGCCAGCTCGGGGCTGATTACCTACAATGAGCAGTACCTC. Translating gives CASSGLITYNEQYL.

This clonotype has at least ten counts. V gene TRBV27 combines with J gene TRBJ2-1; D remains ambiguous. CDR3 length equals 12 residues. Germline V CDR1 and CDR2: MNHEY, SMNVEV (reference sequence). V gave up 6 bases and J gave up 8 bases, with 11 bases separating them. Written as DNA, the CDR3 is TGTGCCAGCAGCCACCTTAGTGATGAGCAGTTCTTC. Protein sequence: CASSHLSDEQFF.

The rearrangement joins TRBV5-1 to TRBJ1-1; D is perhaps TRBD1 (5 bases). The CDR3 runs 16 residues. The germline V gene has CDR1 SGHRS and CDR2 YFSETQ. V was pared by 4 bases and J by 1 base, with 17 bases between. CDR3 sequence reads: CASSREAGKPNTEAFF. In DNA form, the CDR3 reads TGCGCCAGCAGCCGGGAGGCAGGGAAACCGAACACTGAAGCTTTCTTT.

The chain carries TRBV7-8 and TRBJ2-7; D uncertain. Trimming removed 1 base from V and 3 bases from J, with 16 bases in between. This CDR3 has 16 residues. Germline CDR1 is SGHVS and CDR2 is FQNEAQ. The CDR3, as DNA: TGTGCCAGCAGCTTAGGCCCCACCCGAGACGGCTACGAGCAGTACTTC. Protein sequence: CASSLGPTRDGYEQYF.

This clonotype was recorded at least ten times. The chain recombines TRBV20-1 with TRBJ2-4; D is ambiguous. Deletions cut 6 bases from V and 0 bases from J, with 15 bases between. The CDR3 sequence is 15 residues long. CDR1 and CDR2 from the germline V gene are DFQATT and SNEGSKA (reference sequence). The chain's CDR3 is CSAPPLVGAKNIQYF. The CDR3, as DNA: TGCAGTGCCCCCCCGCTGGTTGGAGCCAAAAACATTCAGTACTTC.

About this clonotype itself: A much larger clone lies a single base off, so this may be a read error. CDR3 protein: CSAPAGTSGSNEKFF. The CDR3 bases are TGCAGTGCTCCCGCCGGGACTAGCGGGAGTAATGAGAAGTTCTTC. The chain has TRBV20-1 and TRBJ2-1, with TRBD2 matching over 14 bases. Germline-derived CDR1 and CDR2 are DFQATT and SNEGSKA (reference sequence). This CDR3 has 15 amino acids.